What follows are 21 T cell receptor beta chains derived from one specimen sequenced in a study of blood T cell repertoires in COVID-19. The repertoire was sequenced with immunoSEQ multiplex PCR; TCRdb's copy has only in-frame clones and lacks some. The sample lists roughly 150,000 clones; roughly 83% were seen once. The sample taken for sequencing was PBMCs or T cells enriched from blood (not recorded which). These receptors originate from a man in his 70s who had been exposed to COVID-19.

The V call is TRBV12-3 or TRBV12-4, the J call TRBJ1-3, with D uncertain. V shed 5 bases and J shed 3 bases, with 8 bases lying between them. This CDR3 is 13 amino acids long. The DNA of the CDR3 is TGTGCCAGCAGTGGAGGGATTGGAAACACCATATATTTT. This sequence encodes CASSGGIGNTIYF.

CDR3 in amino acids: CASSLGLEGAGGYTF. Here the CDR3 DNA reads TGTGCCAGCAGCTTAGGATTGGAGGGGGCAGGTGGCTACACCTTC. This chain connects TRBV7-3 to TRBJ1-2; 7 bases are shared with TRBD1. CDR1 and CDR2 (germline): SGHTA, FQGTGA. CDR3 size: 15 residues. Trimming removed 2 bases from V and 7 bases from J; junction bases left unmatched: 10.

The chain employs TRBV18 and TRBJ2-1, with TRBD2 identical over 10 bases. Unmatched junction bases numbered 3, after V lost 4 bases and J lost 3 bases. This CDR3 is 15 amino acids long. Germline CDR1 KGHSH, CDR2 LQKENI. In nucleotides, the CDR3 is TGTGCCAGCTCACAAGGACTAGCGGACTACAATGAGCAGTTCTTC. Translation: CASSQGLADYNEQFF.

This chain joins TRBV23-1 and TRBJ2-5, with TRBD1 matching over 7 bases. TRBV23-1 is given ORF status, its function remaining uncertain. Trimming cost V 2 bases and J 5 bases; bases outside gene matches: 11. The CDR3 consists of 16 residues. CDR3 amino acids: CASSQGTDVKRETQYF. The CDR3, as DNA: TGCGCCAGCAGTCAAGGGACAGACGTGAAAAGGGAGACCCAGTACTTC.

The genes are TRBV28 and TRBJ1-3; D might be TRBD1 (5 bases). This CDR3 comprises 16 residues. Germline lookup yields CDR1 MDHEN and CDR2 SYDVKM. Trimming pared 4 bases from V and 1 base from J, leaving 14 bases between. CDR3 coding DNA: TGTGCCAGCAGTTCCTCGGGGGTTTTATCTGGAAACACCATATATTTT. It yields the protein CASSSSGVLSGNTIYF.

CDR3 sequence (DNA): TGCAGTGCTAGAGATGGAGGGCTGTATTTT. Translating gives CSARDGGLYF. This chain joins TRBV20-1 and TRBJ2-3, with D tentatively TRBD2 (6 bases). The CDR3 has 10 residues. The V gene's germline CDR1 is DFQATT and CDR2 SNEGSKA (reference sequence). The V end lost 0 bases, the J end lost 14 bases, and 9 bases lay between the germline ends.

The CDR3 bases are TGTGCCAGCAGCTTAGCGGGGGGGCCCCCAGATACGCAGTATTTT. Amino acid sequence: CASSLAGGPPDTQYF. The V gene is TRBV7-2, the J gene TRBJ2-3, with a tentative D call TRBD2 (7 bases). Trimming removed 0 bases at V and 4 bases at J, with 11 bases between. The CDR3 consists of 15 residues. The germline gives CDR1 SGHTA, CDR2 FQGNSA. The entire variable domain, with the rest obtained from reference TRBV7-2 and TRBJ2-3, is as follows: GAGVSQSPSNKVTEKGKDVELRCDPISGHTALYWYRQSLGQGLEFLIYFQGNSAPDKSGLPSDRFSAERTGGSVSTLTIQRTQQEDSAVYLCASSLAGGPPDTQYFGPGTRLTVL.

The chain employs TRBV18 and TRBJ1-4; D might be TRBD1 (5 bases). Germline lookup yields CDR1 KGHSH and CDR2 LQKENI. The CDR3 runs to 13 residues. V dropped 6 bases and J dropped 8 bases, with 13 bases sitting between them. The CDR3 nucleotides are TGTGCCAGCTCCCGGGACTTTAGAGAAAAACTGTTTTTT. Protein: CASSRDFREKLFF.

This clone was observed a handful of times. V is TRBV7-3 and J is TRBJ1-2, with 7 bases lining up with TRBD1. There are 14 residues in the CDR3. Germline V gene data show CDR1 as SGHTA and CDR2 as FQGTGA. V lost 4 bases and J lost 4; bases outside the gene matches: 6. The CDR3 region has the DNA TGTGCCAGCAGCTCGGGAGGGACAGTCTATGGCTACACCTTC. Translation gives CASSSGGTVYGYTF.

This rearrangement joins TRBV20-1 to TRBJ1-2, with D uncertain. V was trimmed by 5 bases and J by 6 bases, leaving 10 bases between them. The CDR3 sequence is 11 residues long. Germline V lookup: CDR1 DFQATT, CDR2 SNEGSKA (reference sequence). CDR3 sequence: CSAVRLNGYTF. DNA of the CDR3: TGCAGTGCTGTAAGACTGAATGGCTACACCTTC.

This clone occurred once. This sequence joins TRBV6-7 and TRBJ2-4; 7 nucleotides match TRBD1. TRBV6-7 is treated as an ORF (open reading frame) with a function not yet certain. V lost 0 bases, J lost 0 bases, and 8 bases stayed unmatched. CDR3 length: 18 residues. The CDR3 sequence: CASSYSNPTGLAKNIQYF. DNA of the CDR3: TGTGCCAGCAGTTACTCGAACCCGACAGGGCTAGCCAAAAACATTCAGTACTTC.

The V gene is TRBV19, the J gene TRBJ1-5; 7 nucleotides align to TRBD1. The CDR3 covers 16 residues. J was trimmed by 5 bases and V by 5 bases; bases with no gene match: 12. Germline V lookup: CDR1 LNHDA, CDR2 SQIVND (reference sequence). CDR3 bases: TGTGCCAGTAGTCCCTCGGGACAGCTTATCCATCAGCCCCAGCATTTT. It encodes CASSPSGQLIHQPQHF.

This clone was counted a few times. CDR3 sequence: CASSGGQGGYGYTF. DNA of the CDR3: TGTGCCAGCAGTGGTGGTCAGGGCGGCTATGGCTACACCTTC. This chain uses TRBV2 with TRBJ1-2; a weak D match, TRBD1 (5 bases). V dropped 4 bases and J dropped 4 bases, with 13 bases sitting between them. The CDR3 contains 14 residues. Germline CDR1 SNHLY, CDR2 FYNNEI.

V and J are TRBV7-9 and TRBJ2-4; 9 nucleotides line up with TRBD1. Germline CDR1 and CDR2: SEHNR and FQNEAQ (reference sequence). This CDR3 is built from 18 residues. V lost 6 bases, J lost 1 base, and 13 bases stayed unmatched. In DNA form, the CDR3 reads TGTGCCAGCAGAAGTGGGACAGGGCTCGTAACGGCCAAAAACATTCAGTACTTC. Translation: CASRSGTGLVTAKNIQYF.

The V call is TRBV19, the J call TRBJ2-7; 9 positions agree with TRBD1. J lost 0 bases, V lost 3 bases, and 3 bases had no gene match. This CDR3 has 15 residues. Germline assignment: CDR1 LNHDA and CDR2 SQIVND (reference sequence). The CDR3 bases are TGTGCCAGTAGTATGACAGGGGGACGCTCCTACGAGCAGTACTTC. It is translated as CASSMTGGRSYEQYF. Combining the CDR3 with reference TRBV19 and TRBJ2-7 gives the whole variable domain DGGITQSPKYLFRKEGQNVTLSCEQNLNHDAMYWYRQDPGQGLRLIYYSQIVNDFQKGDIAEGYSVSREKKESFPLTVTSAQKNPTAFYLCASSMTGGRSYEQYFGPGTRLTVT.

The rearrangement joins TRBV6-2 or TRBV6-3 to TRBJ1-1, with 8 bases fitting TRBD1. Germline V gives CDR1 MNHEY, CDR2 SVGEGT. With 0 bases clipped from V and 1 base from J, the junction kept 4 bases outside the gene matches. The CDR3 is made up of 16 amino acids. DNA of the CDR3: TGTGCCAGCAGTTACTCGACGGGGACAGGGAACACTGAAGCTTTCTTT. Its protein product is CASSYSTGTGNTEAFF.

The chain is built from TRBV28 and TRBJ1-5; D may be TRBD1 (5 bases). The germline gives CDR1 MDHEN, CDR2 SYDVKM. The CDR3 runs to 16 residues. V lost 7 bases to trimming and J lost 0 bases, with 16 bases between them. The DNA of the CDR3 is TGTGCCAGCACCCTCCACTCGGGGGGTAGCAATCAGCCCCAGCATTTT. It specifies CASTLHSGGSNQPQHF.

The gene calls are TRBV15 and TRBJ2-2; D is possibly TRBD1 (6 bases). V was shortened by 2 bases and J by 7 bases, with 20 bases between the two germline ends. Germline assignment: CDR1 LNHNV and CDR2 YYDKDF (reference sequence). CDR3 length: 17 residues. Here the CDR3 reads CATSRSKTQGMDGELFF. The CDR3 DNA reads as TGTGCCACCAGCAGATCCAAAACACAGGGTATGGACGGGGAGCTGTTTTTT.

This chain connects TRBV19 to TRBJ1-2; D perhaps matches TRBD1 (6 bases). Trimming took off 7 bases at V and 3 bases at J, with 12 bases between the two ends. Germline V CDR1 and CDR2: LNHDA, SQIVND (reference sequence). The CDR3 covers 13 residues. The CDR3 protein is CASTWGQDYGYTF. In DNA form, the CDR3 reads TGTGCCAGTACCTGGGGGCAGGACTATGGCTACACCTTC.

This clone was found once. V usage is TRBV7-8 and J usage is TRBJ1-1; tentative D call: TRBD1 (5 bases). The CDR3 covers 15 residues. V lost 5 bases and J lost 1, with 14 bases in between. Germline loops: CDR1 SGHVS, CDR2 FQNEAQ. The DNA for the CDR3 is TGTGCCAGCAGCCCCCGGGCAGGGTGGAACACTGAAGCTTTCTTT. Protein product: CASSPRAGWNTEAFF.

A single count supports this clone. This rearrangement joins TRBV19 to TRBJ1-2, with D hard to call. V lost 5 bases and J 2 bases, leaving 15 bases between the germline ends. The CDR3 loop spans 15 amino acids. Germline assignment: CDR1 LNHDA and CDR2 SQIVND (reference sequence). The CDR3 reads CASSQQRGGNYGYTF. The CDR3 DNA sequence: TGTGCCAGTAGTCAACAACGAGGAGGGAACTATGGCTACACCTTC.